A single sample is the source of the 5 T cell receptor beta chains below, sequenced in a study of blood T cell repertoires in COVID-19. Sequenced by immunoSEQ multiplex PCR; TCRdb stores in-frame clones only, minus some. The repertoire includes about 200,000 clones, 85% to 90% of them detected once, and 9.5% to 13% sits in the top ten. Sequenced: peripheral blood. The receptors shown here come from a woman between 50 and 59 years old with COVID-19, enrolled during active disease.

This clone has a handful of counts. The V gene is TRBV13, the J gene TRBJ2-7, with 9 bases that match TRBD2. V shed 5 bases and J 1 base; nucleotides not matched to a gene: 6. The length of the CDR3 is 15 residues. The germline CDR1 and CDR2 sequences are PRHDT and FYEKMQ (reference sequence). The CDR3 DNA sequence: TGTGCCAGCAGCGGTCCTAGCGGGGCTTCCTACGAGCAGTACTTC. Translating it yields CASSGPSGASYEQYF. Full variable domain (missing parts from reference TRBV13 and TRBJ2-7): AAGVIQSPRHLIKEKRETATLKCYPIPRHDTVYWYQQGPGQDPQFLISFYEKMQSDKGSIPDRFSAQQFSDYHSELNMSSLELGDSALYFCASSGPSGASYEQYFGPGTRLTVT.

The rearrangement links TRBV5-1 to TRBJ1-3; D is unresolved. This CDR3 has 14 residues. CDR1 is SGHRS and CDR2 is YFSETQ in the germline V gene. Between the trimmed V and J ends, which lost 4 bases and 5 bases, there was a span of 13 bases. The CDR3 is CASSPDAGRNTIYF. The CDR3 bases are TGCGCCAGCAGCCCCGATGCGGGGAGAAACACCATATATTTT.

There are a few counts of this clone. The rearrangement links TRBV4-1 to TRBJ1-1, with D unclear. This CDR3 spans 15 amino acids. V was clipped by 1 base and J by 4 bases, with 13 bases between them. CDR1 is MGHRA and CDR2 is YSYEKL in the germline V gene. This CDR3 reads CASSQGFGSGTEAFF. DNA of the CDR3: TGCGCCAGCAGCCAAGGGTTCGGAAGCGGCACTGAAGCTTTCTTT.

The chain is built from TRBV6-5 and TRBJ1-1; no firm D call. This CDR3 region has 12 residues. Trimming stripped 6 bases from V and 6 bases from J, with 11 bases between. Germline-derived CDR1 and CDR2 are MNHEY and SVGAGI. The CDR3 DNA reads TGTGCCAGCAGCCTTTACGGGGCTGAAGCTTTCTTT. Its translation is CASSLYGAEAFF.

In its sample, this clone was seen once. The chain employs TRBV25-1 and TRBJ2-4; tentatively, D is TRBD2 (6 bases). Deletions cut 5 bases from V and 0 bases from J, with 11 bases between. Germline V lookup: CDR1 MGHDK, CDR2 SYGVNS. The CDR3 has 15 amino acids. The CDR3 DNA reads TGTGCCAGCAGTCCGGCCGGGGGAGCCAAAAACATTCAGTACTTC. Protein product: CASSPAGGAKNIQYF.